The rows below give T cell receptor beta chains drawn from one sample of a study of blood T cell repertoires in COVID-19. Sequencing was performed with immunoSEQ multiplex PCR; in TCRdb, only in-frame clones are kept and a portion is missing. The sample lists around 450,000 clones; about 85% were seen once. The sequencing sample was made of PBMCs or T cells enriched from blood (not recorded which). These TCRs come from a woman aged 18-29 years with acute COVID-19. CDR3s include the opening cysteine and the closing phenylalanine or tryptophan. Fields, in order: clone size, J gene, V gene, CDR3 protein. Clone size is stated in some rows and not others, as once, few, many or a class when expanded.

clone_size: NA; j_call: TRBJ2-7; v_call: TRBV15; cdr3_aa: CATSRDGYEQYF
clone_size: NA; j_call: TRBJ2-7; v_call: TRBV28; cdr3_aa: CASSLPGQGTMFESYEQYF
clone_size: NA; j_call: TRBJ1-6; v_call: TRBV7-2; cdr3_aa: CASSERQGINSPLHF
clone_size: NA; j_call: TRBJ1-2; v_call: TRBV19; cdr3_aa: CASSIRDTYGYTF
clone_size: many; j_call: TRBJ2-4; v_call: TRBV29-1; cdr3_aa: CSGQGANIQYF
clone_size: NA; j_call: TRBJ2-2; v_call: TRBV10-1; cdr3_aa: CASSPGGTPTGELFF
clone_size: few; j_call: TRBJ2-7; v_call: TRBV5-1; cdr3_aa: CASRISGGSSYEQYF
clone_size: NA; j_call: TRBJ1-3; v_call: TRBV4-3; cdr3_aa: CASSQVEGYGTGILGGNTIYF
clone_size: once; j_call: TRBJ2-7; v_call: TRBV2; cdr3_aa: CASAAGQGYEQYF
clone_size: NA; j_call: TRBJ1-5; v_call: TRBV4-3; cdr3_aa: CASSQGSGNQPQHF
clone_size: NA; j_call: TRBJ2-2; v_call: TRBV24-1; cdr3_aa: CATSDFAGRNTGELFF
clone_size: few; j_call: TRBJ2-7; v_call: TRBV10-1; cdr3_aa: CASSAGTANYEQYF
clone_size: once; j_call: TRBJ2-1; v_call: TRBV18; cdr3_aa: CASSPMGTSGSGNEQFF
clone_size: once; j_call: TRBJ1-5; v_call: TRBV19; cdr3_aa: CASSLLTGNQPQHF
clone_size: once; j_call: TRBJ2-5; v_call: TRBV6-6; cdr3_aa: CASSYGAKETQYF
clone_size: NA; j_call: TRBJ2-7; v_call: TRBV28; cdr3_aa: CASQGLATYEQYF
clone_size: NA; j_call: TRBJ2-7; v_call: TRBV28; cdr3_aa: CASKKTGGIHEQYF
clone_size: few; j_call: TRBJ1-3; v_call: TRBV18; cdr3_aa: CASSPLPGQDFSGNTIYF
clone_size: NA; j_call: TRBJ2-1; v_call: TRBV5-1; cdr3_aa: CASSGYSNEQFF
clone_size: NA; j_call: TRBJ1-1; v_call: TRBV7-9; cdr3_aa: CASSYRDSVNTEAFF
clone_size: NA; j_call: TRBJ1-2; v_call: TRBV7-2; cdr3_aa: CASSLSRGENGYTF
clone_size: NA; j_call: TRBJ2-7; v_call: TRBV11-2; cdr3_aa: CASSLAGTYEQYF
clone_size: NA; j_call: TRBJ1-1; v_call: TRBV28; cdr3_aa: CASVAGRPMNTEAFF
clone_size: NA; j_call: TRBJ2-1; v_call: TRBV11-3; cdr3_aa: CASSSGEWNEQFF
clone_size: NA; j_call: TRBJ2-3; v_call: TRBV7-9; cdr3_aa: CASSFQGMGTDTQYF
clone_size: NA; j_call: TRBJ1-5; v_call: TRBV6-4; cdr3_aa: CASSDQRDQPQHF
clone_size: many; j_call: TRBJ2-3; v_call: TRBV2; cdr3_aa: CASSVAGGTTDTQYF
clone_size: NA; j_call: TRBJ1-4; v_call: TRBV10-3; cdr3_aa: CATQAGTGAIANEKLFF
clone_size: few; j_call: TRBJ1-2; v_call: TRBV23-1; cdr3_aa: CASSQSRVKGYTF
clone_size: NA; j_call: TRBJ1-2; v_call: TRBV12-3/TRBV12-4; cdr3_aa: CASRVGQGYGYTF
clone_size: many; j_call: TRBJ2-7; v_call: TRBV6-5; cdr3_aa: CASSYRQGGYEQYF
clone_size: NA; j_call: TRBJ2-5; v_call: TRBV25-1; cdr3_aa: CASTERGYETQYF
clone_size: NA; j_call: TRBJ1-3; v_call: TRBV27; cdr3_aa: CASRLTIRNTIYF
clone_size: NA; j_call: TRBJ2-7; v_call: TRBV6-6; cdr3_aa: CASGRGTYEQYF
clone_size: NA; j_call: TRBJ2-3; v_call: TRBV28; cdr3_aa: CASSLSSGGTDTQYF
clone_size: few; j_call: TRBJ1-5; v_call: TRBV7-2; cdr3_aa: CASSLEERRPQHF
clone_size: once; j_call: TRBJ2-1; v_call: TRBV30; cdr3_aa: CAWSRRENAYNEQFF
clone_size: NA; j_call: TRBJ1-2; v_call: TRBV9; cdr3_aa: CASSVASQSNGYTF
clone_size: NA; j_call: TRBJ1-6; v_call: TRBV10-3; cdr3_aa: CAISPQGNDSPLHF
clone_size: once; j_call: TRBJ2-7; v_call: TRBV5-1; cdr3_aa: CASSLTPGGENEQYF
clone_size: NA; j_call: TRBJ2-7; v_call: TRBV28; cdr3_aa: CASSLGGNSYEQYF